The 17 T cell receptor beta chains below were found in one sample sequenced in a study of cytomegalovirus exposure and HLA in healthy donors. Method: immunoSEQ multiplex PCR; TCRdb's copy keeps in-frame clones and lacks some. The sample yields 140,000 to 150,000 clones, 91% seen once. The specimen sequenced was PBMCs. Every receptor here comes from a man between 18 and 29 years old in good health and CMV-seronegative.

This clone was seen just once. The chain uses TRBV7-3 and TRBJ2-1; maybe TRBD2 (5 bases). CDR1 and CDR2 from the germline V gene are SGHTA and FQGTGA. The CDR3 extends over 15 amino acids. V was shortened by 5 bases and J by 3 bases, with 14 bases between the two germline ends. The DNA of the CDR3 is TGTGCCAGCAGCCCCATGTGGACTTACTACAATGAGCAGTTCTTC. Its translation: CASSPMWTYYNEQFF.

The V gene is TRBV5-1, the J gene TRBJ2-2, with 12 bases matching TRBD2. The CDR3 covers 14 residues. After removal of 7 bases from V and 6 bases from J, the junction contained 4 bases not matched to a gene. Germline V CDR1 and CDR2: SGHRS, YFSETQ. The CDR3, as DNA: TGCGCCAGCCAGACTAGCGGGGGTGCCGGGGAGCTGTTTTTT. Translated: CASQTSGGAGELFF.

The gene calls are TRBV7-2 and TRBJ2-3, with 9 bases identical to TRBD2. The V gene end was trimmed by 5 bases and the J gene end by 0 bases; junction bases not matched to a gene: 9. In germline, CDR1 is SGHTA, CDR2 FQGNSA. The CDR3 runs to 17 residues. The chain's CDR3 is CASSPTAAGGSTDTQYF. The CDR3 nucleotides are TGTGCCAGCAGCCCTACGGCCGCGGGGGGGAGCACAGATACGCAGTATTTT.

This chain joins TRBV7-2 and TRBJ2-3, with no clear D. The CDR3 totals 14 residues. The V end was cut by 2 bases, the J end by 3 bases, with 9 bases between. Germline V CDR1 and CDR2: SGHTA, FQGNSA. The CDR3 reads CASSLWQTTDTQYF. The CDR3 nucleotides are TGTGCCAGCAGCTTATGGCAGACTACAGATACGCAGTATTTT.

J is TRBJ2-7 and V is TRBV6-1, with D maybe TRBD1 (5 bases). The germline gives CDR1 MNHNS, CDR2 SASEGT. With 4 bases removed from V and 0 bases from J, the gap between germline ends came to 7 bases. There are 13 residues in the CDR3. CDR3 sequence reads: CASSVDSSYEQYF. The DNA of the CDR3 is TGTGCCAGCAGTGTCGACAGCTCCTACGAGCAGTACTTC.

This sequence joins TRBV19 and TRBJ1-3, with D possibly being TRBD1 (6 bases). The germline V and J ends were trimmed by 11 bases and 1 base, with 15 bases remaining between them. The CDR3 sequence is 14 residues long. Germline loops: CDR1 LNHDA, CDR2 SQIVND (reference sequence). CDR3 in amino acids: CAARGGASGNTIYF. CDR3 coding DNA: TGTGCCGCCCGGGGGGGGGCATCTGGAAACACCATATATTTT.

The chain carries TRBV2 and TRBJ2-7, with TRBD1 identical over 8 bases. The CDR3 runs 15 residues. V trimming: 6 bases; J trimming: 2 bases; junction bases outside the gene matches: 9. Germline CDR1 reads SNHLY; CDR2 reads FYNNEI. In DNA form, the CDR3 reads TGTGCCAGCAGAGAGGACAGGGCGACGACCTACGAGCAGTACTTC. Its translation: CASREDRATTYEQYF.

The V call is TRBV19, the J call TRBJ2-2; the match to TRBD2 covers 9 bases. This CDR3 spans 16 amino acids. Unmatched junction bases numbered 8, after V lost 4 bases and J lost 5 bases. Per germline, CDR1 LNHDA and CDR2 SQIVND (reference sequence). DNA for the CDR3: TGTGCCAGTAGTAACGCGCTAGCGGGAACTACCGGGGAGCTGTTTTTT. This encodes CASSNALAGTTGELFF.

The CDR3 protein is CASSLVARVGGNQPQHF. In nucleotides, the CDR3 is TGTGCCAGCAGCTTGGTTGCGAGGGTGGGTGGCAATCAGCCCCAGCATTTT. This chain connects TRBV5-5 to TRBJ1-5; D unresolved. Germline V lookup: CDR1 SGHKS, CDR2 YYEKEE (reference sequence). Trimming stripped 0 bases from V and 2 bases from J, with 15 bases between. The CDR3 consists of 17 residues.

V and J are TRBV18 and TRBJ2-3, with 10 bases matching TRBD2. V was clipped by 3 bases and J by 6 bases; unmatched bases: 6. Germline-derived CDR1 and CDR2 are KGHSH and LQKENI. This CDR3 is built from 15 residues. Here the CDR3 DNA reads TGTGCCAGCTCACCGACCGGGACTAGCGACGATACGCAGTATTTT. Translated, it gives CASSPTGTSDDTQYF. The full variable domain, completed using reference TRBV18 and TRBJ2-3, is NAGVMQNPRHLVRRRGQEARLRCSPMKGHSHVYWYRQLPEEGLKFMVYLQKENIIDESGMPKERFSAEFPKEGPSILRIQQVVRGDSAAYFCASSPTGTSDDTQYFGPGTRLTVL.

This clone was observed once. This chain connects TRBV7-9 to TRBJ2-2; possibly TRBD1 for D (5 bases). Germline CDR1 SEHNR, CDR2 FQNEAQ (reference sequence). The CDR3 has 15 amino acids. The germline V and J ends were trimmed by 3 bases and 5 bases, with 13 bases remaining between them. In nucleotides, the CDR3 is TGTGCCAGCAGCTTCGGCGCAGGGCAAACCGGGGAGCTGTTTTTT. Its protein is CASSFGAGQTGELFF.

The CDR3 is CASSSLTGSVEKLFF. The DNA for the CDR3 is TGTGCCAGCAGCTCTTTGACAGGGTCGGTTGAAAAACTGTTTTTT. V usage is TRBV7-9 and J usage is TRBJ1-4, with 7 bases aligning to TRBD1. The CDR3 sequence is 15 residues long. V shed 4 bases, J shed 7 bases, and the junction held 9 bases outside the gene matches. From germline, CDR1 is SEHNR and CDR2 FQNEAQ (reference sequence).

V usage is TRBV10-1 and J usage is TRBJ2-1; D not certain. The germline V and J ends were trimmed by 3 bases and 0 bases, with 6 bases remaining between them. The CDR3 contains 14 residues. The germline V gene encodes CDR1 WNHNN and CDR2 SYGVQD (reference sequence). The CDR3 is CASSDVSSYNEQFF. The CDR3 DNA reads TGCGCCAGCAGTGACGTGAGCTCCTACAATGAGCAGTTCTTC.

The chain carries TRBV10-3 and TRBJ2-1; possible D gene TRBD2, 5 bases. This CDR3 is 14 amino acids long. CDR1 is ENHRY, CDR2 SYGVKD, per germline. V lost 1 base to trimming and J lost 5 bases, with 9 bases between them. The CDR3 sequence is CAISELASNNEQFF. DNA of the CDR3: TGTGCCATCAGTGAGTTGGCTAGCAACAATGAGCAGTTCTTC.

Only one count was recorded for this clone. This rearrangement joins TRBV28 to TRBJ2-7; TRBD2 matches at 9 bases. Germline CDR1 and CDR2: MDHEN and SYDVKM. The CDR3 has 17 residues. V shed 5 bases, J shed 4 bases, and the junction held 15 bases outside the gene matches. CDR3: CASSPTALAGVVYEQYV. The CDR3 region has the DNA TGTGCCAGCAGTCCAACCGCTTTAGCGGGAGTAGTGTACGAGCAGTACGTC.

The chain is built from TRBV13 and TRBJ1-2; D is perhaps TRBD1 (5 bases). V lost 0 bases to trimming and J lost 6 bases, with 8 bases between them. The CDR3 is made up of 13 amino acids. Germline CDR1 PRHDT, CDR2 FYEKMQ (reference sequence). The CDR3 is CASSLGDNDGYTF. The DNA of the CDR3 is TGTGCCAGCAGCTTAGGGGACAACGATGGCTACACCTTC. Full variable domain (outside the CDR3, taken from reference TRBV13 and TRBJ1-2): AAGVIQSPRHLIKEKRETATLKCYPIPRHDTVYWYQQGPGQDPQFLISFYEKMQSDKGSIPDRFSAQQFSDYHSELNMSSLELGDSALYFCASSLGDNDGYTFGSGTRLTVV.

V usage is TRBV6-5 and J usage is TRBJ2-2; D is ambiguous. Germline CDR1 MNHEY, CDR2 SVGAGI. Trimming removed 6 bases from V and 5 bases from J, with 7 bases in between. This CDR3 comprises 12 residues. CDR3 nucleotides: TGTGCCAGCAGATACATAACCGGGGAGCTGTTTTTT. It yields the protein CASRYITGELFF.